Each of the 8 T cell receptor beta chains below was sequenced from the same sample in a study of OX40 agonist ivuxolimab in advanced cancers. Here immunoSEQ multiplex PCR was the method, and the copy in TCRdb shows in-frame clones only, minus some. The sample lists about 94,000 clones; around 94% were seen once. Sequencing was performed on CD4+ or CD8+ T cells sorted from blood, taken in a trial of the OX40 agonist ivuxolimab. These receptors all stem from an adult with an advanced solid tumor such as melanoma, head and neck, liver or kidney cancer.

This clone was seen a single time. CDR3: CASSLGAPLISYNEQFF. DNA of the CDR3: TGTGCCAGCAGCTTAGGGGCACCTCTTATATCCTACAATGAGCAGTTCTTC. The chain couples TRBV7-2 to TRBJ2-1; D gene unclear. V lost 1 base to trimming and J lost 1 base, with 14 bases between them. This CDR3 region has 17 residues. In germline, CDR1 is SGHTA, CDR2 FQGNSA.

The J gene is TRBJ2-1, the V gene TRBV6-5; D is ambiguous. This CDR3 spans 12 amino acids. V lost 7 bases and J 2 bases, leaving 6 bases between the germline ends. The germline V gene has CDR1 MNHEY and CDR2 SVGAGI. The CDR3 DNA reads as TGTGCCAGCACCGGACCCTACAATGAGCAGTTCTTC. Residues: CASTGPYNEQFF.

The chain joins TRBV7-2 to TRBJ1-3; no firm D call. CDR3 length equals 15 residues. Germline CDR1 is SGHTA and CDR2 is FQGNSA. Trimming pared 5 bases from V and 0 bases from J, leaving 11 bases between. CDR3 loop: CASSPLGSSGNTIYF. CDR3 DNA sequence: TGTGCCAGCAGCCCCCTGGGTTCCTCTGGAAACACCATATATTTT.

This sequence joins TRBV28 and TRBJ1-5, with D unclear. This CDR3 region has 14 residues. The germline V gene encodes CDR1 MDHEN and CDR2 SYDVKM. Trimming left V 7 bases short and J 2 bases short, with 12 bases between. The CDR3 DNA follows: TGTGCCAGCAAACCAGGCCCCGGCAATCAGCCCCAGCATTTT. It is translated as CASKPGPGNQPQHF.

This clone was found once. The chain has TRBV5-1 and TRBJ1-2, with D hard to call. The CDR3 length is 12 residues. V lost 2 bases, J lost 4 bases, and 6 bases lay in between. Looked up from germline, CDR1 is SGHRS and CDR2 is YFSETQ. This CDR3 reads CASSFGTYGYTF. The DNA for the CDR3 is TGCGCCAGCAGCTTCGGCACCTATGGCTACACCTTC.

This chain connects TRBV10-3 to TRBJ2-2, with 12 bases fitting TRBD1. With V trimmed by 11 bases and J by 3 bases, 13 bases remained unmatched. The length of the CDR3 is 17 residues. Germline V gene data show CDR1 as ENHRY and CDR2 as SYGVKD. The CDR3 nucleotides read TGTGCCGCCCACTCCCGGGACAGGGGGCATGACACCGGGGAGCTGTTTTTT. Amino acid sequence: CAAHSRDRGHDTGELFF.

The chain links TRBV9 to TRBJ2-1; D is unclear. Trimming cost V 0 bases and J 5 bases, with 12 bases left between them. CDR1 is SGDLS and CDR2 is YYNGEE in the germline V gene. There are 15 residues in the CDR3. The CDR3 loop reads CASSVAGEPHNEQFF. CDR3 DNA sequence: TGTGCCAGCAGCGTAGCAGGTGAGCCCCACAATGAGCAGTTCTTC.

J is TRBJ1-2 and V is TRBV27; a possible D gene is TRBD1 (5 bases). V gave up 0 bases and J gave up 7 bases, with 9 bases separating them. The CDR3 spans 13 residues. The germline V gene has CDR1 MNHEY and CDR2 SMNVEV (reference sequence). The chain's CDR3 is CASSLSGGGGYTF. The DNA of the CDR3 is TGTGCCAGCAGTTTATCCGGGGGTGGTGGCTACACCTTC.